This T cell receptor (beta chain) was obtained from a study of neoadjuvant anti-PD-1 for oral cavity cancer. Study-level results: PBMC Gini-index clonality exceeded responders' in non-responders post-nivolumab.

The table came from immunoSEQ multiplex PCR; TCRdb's copy has only in-frame clones and leaves some out. The profile shows some 12,000 clones, roughly two thirds of them singletons. As for time point: after neoadjuvant nivolumab, at surgical resection. Analysis of PBMCs was direct, with no culture step. This CDR3 is built from 13 residues. From germline, CDR1 is SGHAT and CDR2 FQNNGV. The V and J ends lost 4 bases and 9 bases respectively, with 13 bases between them. A note on this clone: Its antigen is not known.

The TCR was taken from a person between 35 and 79 years old with oral cavity squamous cell carcinoma. Sequencing was performed on PBMCs, taken after nivolumab (anti-PD-1) treatment. The J gene is TRBJ2-1, the V gene TRBV11-2, with D possibly called TRBD1 or TRBD2 (5 bases each). CDR3 protein: CASSSGWDGEQFF. The CDR3 DNA reads as TGTGCCAGCAGCTCTGGCTGGGACGGTGAGCAGTTCTTC. Drawing the rest from reference TRBV11-2 and TRBJ2-1, the complete variable domain is EAGVAQSPRYKIIEKRQSVAFWCNPISGHATLYWYQQILGQGPKLLIQFQNNGVVDDSQLPKDRFSAERLKGVDSTLKIQPAKLEDSAVYLCASSSGWDGEQFFGPGTRLTVL.